One sample yielded the 4 T cell receptor beta chains listed below, sequenced in a study of T-cell memory formation after mild COVID-19. From the 5' RACE reads, TCRdb called clonotypes with MiXCR, one entry per CDR3 protein. The table shows approximately 270,000 distinct CDR3 sequences, with about a sixth occurring only once. Sequenced input: PBMCs or a T cell subset sorted from them (not recorded which). Receptors originate from a man younger than 35 who had mild COVID-19 (a few samples of this study predate the infection). Cell type and time point are not known.

This clonotype was seen only a few times. V is TRBV20-1 and J is TRBJ2-1, with D possibly being TRBD1 (6 bases). This CDR3 is built from 12 residues. Germline lookup yields CDR1 DFQATT and CDR2 SNEGSKA (reference sequence). Trimming removed 1 base from V and 14 bases from J, with 15 bases in between. CDR3 DNA sequence: TGCAGTGCTAGAGGAGGGTTGGCAGGGGAGTTCTTC. Encoded protein: CSARGGLAGEFF.

This clonotype was seen a few times. The chain is built from TRBV6-2 or TRBV6-3 and TRBJ2-2, with D perhaps given as TRBD1 or TRBD2 (5 bases each). Germline CDR1 and CDR2: MNHEY and SVGEGT. Trimming cost V 4 bases and J 5 bases, with 23 bases left between them. This CDR3 has 18 residues. This CDR3 is CASSSNPGRVEGTGELFF. The CDR3 DNA sequence: TGTGCCAGCAGTTCAAACCCCGGAAGGGTCGAGGGGACCGGGGAGCTGTTTTTT.

In this sample, this clonotype turned up a few times. The V gene is TRBV2, the J gene TRBJ1-5; 7 bases agree with TRBD1. Per germline, CDR1 SNHLY and CDR2 FYNNEI. The ends lost 6 bases at V and 7 bases at J; junction bases unmatched: 6. This CDR3 has 13 amino acids. This chain's CDR3 is CASRSTGNQPQHF. CDR3 bases: TGTGCCAGCAGATCGACAGGGAACCAGCCCCAGCATTTT.

The V and J genes are TRBV6-5 and TRBJ2-2; 10 bases line up with TRBD1. Germline lookup yields CDR1 MNHEY and CDR2 SVGAGI. The V segment lost 6 bases and the J segment 7 bases; nucleotides outside the gene matches: 8. CDR3 length equals 15 residues. For the CDR3, the DNA is TGTGCCAGCAGCAGCCGACAGGGGGCCAGCGGGGAGCTGTTTTTT. It yields the protein CASSSRQGASGELFF.